The source of this TCR beta chain is a study of Graves' ophthalmopathy and Graves' hyperthyroidism. The TCR beta CDR3 regions underwent amplification from RNA transcripts. First-round RT-PCR used HTBI primers; second-round multiplex PCR followed. TCRdb itself ran the multiplex PCR reads through MiXCR, one entry per CDR3 protein. The table records some 350,000 distinct CDR3 sequences, roughly 15% of them present only once. Germline assignment: CDR1 DFQATT and CDR2 SNEGSKA (reference sequence). The CDR3 contains 15 residues. Unmatched junction bases numbered 8, after V lost 5 bases and J lost 0 bases. This clonotype was counted ten times or more.

The material sequenced was peripheral blood. The chain uses TRBV20-1 and TRBJ1-2, with 8 bases that match TRBD1. This clonotype originated in an adult woman with stable Graves' hyperthyroidism. The CDR3 sequence is CSAPEQGATNYGYTF. The CDR3 DNA follows: TGCAGTGCTCCGGAGCAGGGGGCTACTAACTATGGCTACACCTTC.